This TCR beta chain was captured in a study of blood T cell repertoires in COVID-19. The wider study: The study drew acute and convalescent COVID-19 samples from the United States, Italy and Spain. T cells, B-cell-depleted T cells, or PBMCs supplied cDNA or gDNA.

J gave up 6 bases and V 7 bases, and 6 bases lay outside the gene matches. There are 12 residues in the CDR3. Produced via immunoSEQ multiplex PCR; TCRdb's table is partial and in-frame only. Of 35,000 to 50,000 clones listed, around 84% are singletons. This chain connects TRBV12-3 or TRBV12-4 to TRBJ2-7, with 7 bases that match TRBD1. The sample comprised peripheral blood. The source of this sequence is a man aged 50 to 60 with active or convalescent COVID-19. This CDR3 reads CASTTGAAEQYF. The CDR3 nucleotides read TGTGCCAGCACTACAGGGGCGGCCGAGCAGTACTTC.